This TCR beta chain was observed in a study of T cell repertoires in cytomegalovirus infection. Study details: Public TCR beta signatures indicated both CMV infection and matching HLA type. General study results and limits: The study identified carriers of CMV plus the relevant HLA from cumulative public TCR beta family frequency. Across the ex vivo response, the dominant clonotypes were HLA-C-restricted CMV-specific TCR beta clonotypes.

One entry per CDR3 protein, called by TCRdb with MiXCR from the reads. The table shows approximately 190,000 distinct CDR3 sequences, with nearly 9.5% occurring only once. Germline V gene data show CDR1 as MNHEY and CDR2 as SVGEGT. Trimming took off 2 bases at V and 4 bases at J, with 3 bases between the two ends. The CDR3 contains 12 residues. This clonotype was counted many times. Its antigen is unknown. Sample: PBMCs. The sequence derives from a human donor in good health (CMV status not recorded). Some clones in this sample may be carry-over from other donors' samples. J is TRBJ1-5 and V is TRBV6-2 or TRBV6-3, with unresolved D. The CDR3 loop is CASSYGNQPQHF. Written as DNA, the CDR3 is TGTGCCAGCAGTTACGGTAATCAGCCCCAGCATTTT.